Shown below are 2 T cell receptor beta chains from a single sample sequenced in a study of T cells in Graves' hyperthyroidism and ophthalmopathy. RNA transcripts served as the template for amplifying TCR beta CDR3 regions. An initial round of RT-PCR targeting the TCR CDR3 relied on the HTBI primer set. TCRdb ran MiXCR on the multiplex PCR reads and lists one entry per CDR3 protein. The table has approximately 740,000 distinct CDR3 sequences, 11% to 15% seen once. The material sequenced was blood. The receptors stem from a woman under 30 with Graves' hyperthyroidism.

The sample holds many counts of this clonotype. The rearrangement links TRBV12-3 or TRBV12-4 to TRBJ2-3; 12 bases are a match to TRBD2. The CDR3 has 15 amino acids. Trimming took 3 bases from V and 6 from J; bases not matched to a gene: 4. CDR3 residues: CASSFGTSGPDTQYF. In DNA, the CDR3 is TGTGCCAGCAGTTTTGGGACTAGCGGGCCCGATACGCAGTATTTT.

V and J are TRBV20-1 and TRBJ2-3, with D tentatively TRBD2 (6 bases). V gave up 3 bases and J gave up 3 bases, with 13 bases separating them. This CDR3 has 14 amino acids. The germline V gene encodes CDR1 DFQATT and CDR2 SNEGSKA (reference sequence). CDR3 DNA sequence: TGCAGTGCTAGGACAGTCCGGGGGACAGATACGCAGTATTTT. It codes for CSARTVRGTDTQYF.